Listed below are T cell receptor beta chains from one sample, sequenced in a study of blood T cells in healthy people across ages. TCRdb passed the 5' RACE reads through MiXCR, listing each CDR3 protein once. The table has about 1.1 million distinct CDR3 sequences, more than 30% seen once. The sample was blood. Every receptor here comes from a man aged 18 to 30 in good health. Each CDR3 is given with its conserved first and last residue. Each record gives: clone size, J gene, D gene, V gene, CDR3 length, CDR3 DNA, CDR3 protein. A D gene is named only where the DNA matches it firmly. Size is omitted from some rows. Given values are once, few, many or a class for expanded clones.

abundance: few
j_gene: TRBJ2-5
d_gene: .
v_gene: TRBV6-2/TRBV6-3
len: 11
CDR3nt: TGTGCCACACGGGAACAAGAGACCCAGTACTTC
CDR3aa: CATREQETQYF

abundance: few
j_gene: TRBJ2-1
d_gene: .
v_gene: TRBV6-5
len: 14
CDR3nt: TGTGCCAGCAGTTACAGACAGCCCAAGAATGAGCAGTTCTTC
CDR3aa: CASSYRQPKNEQFF

abundance: .
j_gene: TRBJ1-1
d_gene: TRBD1
v_gene: TRBV11-2
len: 15
CDR3nt: TGTGCCAGCAGCTTAGATCCGCCCCAGGGGGCTGAAGCTTTCTTT
CDR3aa: CASSLDPPQGAEAFF

abundance: .
j_gene: TRBJ2-7
d_gene: TRBD2
v_gene: TRBV29-1
len: 13
CDR3nt: TGCAGCGTTCATAAGCGGGAGGGCTACGAGCAGTACTTC
CDR3aa: CSVHKREGYEQYF

abundance: few
j_gene: TRBJ1-2
d_gene: TRBD1
v_gene: TRBV5-1
len: 14
CDR3nt: TGCGCCAGCAGCACGGACAGGGAAGATCATGGCTACACCTTC
CDR3aa: CASSTDREDHGYTF

abundance: many
j_gene: TRBJ1-1
d_gene: .
v_gene: TRBV3-1
len: 12
CDR3nt: TGCGCCAGCAGCCACGGGGGGACTGAAGCTTTCTTT
CDR3aa: CASSHGGTEAFF

abundance: many
j_gene: TRBJ1-2
d_gene: TRBD1
v_gene: TRBV20-1
len: 13
CDR3nt: TGCAGTGCCGCGGACAGGCGTTACTATGGCTACACCTTC
CDR3aa: CSAADRRYYGYTF

abundance: .
j_gene: TRBJ1-4
d_gene: .
v_gene: TRBV7-8
len: 18
CDR3nt: TGTGCCAGCAGCTTACCCTTCCCACAGTTTCTAAAAGAAGAAAAACTGTTTTTT
CDR3aa: CASSLPFPQFLKEEKLFF

abundance: .
j_gene: TRBJ2-7
d_gene: TRBD1
v_gene: TRBV7-2
len: 14
CDR3nt: TGTGCCAGCAGCCCAACGGGACAGAGGTATGAGCAGTACTTC
CDR3aa: CASSPTGQRYEQYF

abundance: .
j_gene: TRBJ1-4
d_gene: TRBD1
v_gene: TRBV29-1
len: 14
CDR3nt: TGCAGCGTGGCAGCCGGGACAGGGGATGAAAAACTGTTTTTT
CDR3aa: CSVAAGTGDEKLFF

abundance: few
j_gene: TRBJ2-2
d_gene: .
v_gene: TRBV4-1
len: 19
CDR3nt: TGCGCCAGCAGCCGCCCTATAGAATGGGGGGCAATGGGCACCGGGGAGCTGTTTTTT
CDR3aa: CASSRPIEWGAMGTGELFF

abundance: .
j_gene: TRBJ2-2
d_gene: TRBD1
v_gene: TRBV9
len: 15
CDR3nt: TGTGCCAGCAGCGTAGGACAGGGGGCTAGAGGGGAGCTGTTTTTT
CDR3aa: CASSVGQGARGELFF

abundance: .
j_gene: TRBJ2-2
d_gene: .
v_gene: TRBV5-6
len: 12
CDR3nt: TGTGCCAGCAGCTTGGCCAGCGGGGAGCTGTTTTTT
CDR3aa: CASSLASGELFF

abundance: .
j_gene: TRBJ2-7
d_gene: .
v_gene: TRBV15
len: 15
CDR3nt: TGTGCCACTATTTTAATTAACAGGCCGCCCTACGAGCAGTACTTC
CDR3aa: CATILINRPPYEQYF

abundance: .
j_gene: TRBJ1-1
d_gene: .
v_gene: TRBV29-1
len: 15
CDR3nt: TGCAGCGTTGAGGTTCAGGAGGGCCAAAAGACTGAAGCTTTCTTT
CDR3aa: CSVEVQEGQKTEAFF

abundance: .
j_gene: TRBJ2-5
d_gene: TRBD1
v_gene: TRBV3-1
len: 14
CDR3nt: TGTGCCAGCAGCGGAAGAGGGGGCTTTGAGACCCAGTACTTC
CDR3aa: CASSGRGGFETQYF

abundance: .
j_gene: TRBJ2-1
d_gene: .
v_gene: TRBV6-2/TRBV6-3
len: 12
CDR3nt: TGTGCCAGTGGGGATTCCTACAATGAGCAGTTCTTC
CDR3aa: CASGDSYNEQFF

abundance: few
j_gene: TRBJ2-1
d_gene: TRBD2
v_gene: TRBV11-2
len: 15
CDR3nt: TGTGCCAGCAGCGGGGTCCGGGGGAGGGACAATGAGCAGTTCTTC
CDR3aa: CASSGVRGRDNEQFF

abundance: .
j_gene: TRBJ1-2
d_gene: TRBD1
v_gene: TRBV6-1
len: 15
CDR3nt: TGTGCCAGCATCACCGCCGGGACAGGGCGGAATGGCTACACCTTC
CDR3aa: CASITAGTGRNGYTF

abundance: few
j_gene: TRBJ2-4
d_gene: .
v_gene: TRBV7-9
len: 16
CDR3nt: TGTGCCAGCAGCCCAGGCCACGGATCAGCTAAAAACATTCAGTACTTC
CDR3aa: CASSPGHGSAKNIQYF

abundance: few
j_gene: TRBJ2-5
d_gene: .
v_gene: TRBV12-3/TRBV12-4
len: 15
CDR3nt: TGTGCCAGCAGTTTTACGGGGGCCCTCCGGGAGACCCAGTACTTC
CDR3aa: CASSFTGALRETQYF

abundance: .
j_gene: TRBJ1-5
d_gene: .
v_gene: TRBV20-1
len: 13
CDR3nt: TGCAGTGCGGAAGGTCGGGGCAATCAGCCCCAGCATTTT
CDR3aa: CSAEGRGNQPQHF

abundance: .
j_gene: TRBJ2-4
d_gene: .
v_gene: TRBV11-2
len: 15
CDR3nt: TGTGCCAGCAGCCACCCTAGAGGGGGGGGAGACATTCAGTACTTC
CDR3aa: CASSHPRGGGDIQYF

abundance: .
j_gene: TRBJ2-7
d_gene: .
v_gene: TRBV11-1
len: 13
CDR3nt: TGTGCCAGCAGCTTTGTTTGGGGGAATGAGCAGTACTTC
CDR3aa: CASSFVWGNEQYF

abundance: .
j_gene: TRBJ2-3
d_gene: TRBD1
v_gene: TRBV5-5
len: 16
CDR3nt: TGTGCCAGCAGCTTTCGGGACAGGGGGGCCACAGATACGCAGTATTTT
CDR3aa: CASSFRDRGATDTQYF

abundance: few
j_gene: TRBJ1-1
d_gene: .
v_gene: TRBV5-1
len: 15
CDR3nt: TGCGCCAGCAGCTTGGTCGGCTCGACTGGCACTGAAGCTTTCTTT
CDR3aa: CASSLVGSTGTEAFF

abundance: .
j_gene: TRBJ2-5
d_gene: .
v_gene: TRBV6-5
len: 15
CDR3nt: TGTGGCAGTAGTTTTGGAACGGGCTCATCGAGGGAGCAGTACTTC
CDR3aa: CGSSFGTGSSREQYF

abundance: .
j_gene: TRBJ2-4
d_gene: TRBD1
v_gene: TRBV7-2
len: 14
CDR3nt: TGTGCCAGCAGCCCGCTCGAAGGACAGGGCATTCAGTACTTC
CDR3aa: CASSPLEGQGIQYF

abundance: few
j_gene: TRBJ2-5
d_gene: .
v_gene: TRBV9
len: 13
CDR3nt: TGTGCCAGCAGCGGAGGAATTTCTAGTGAGCAGTACTTC
CDR3aa: CASSGGISSEQYF

abundance: .
j_gene: TRBJ2-5
d_gene: .
v_gene: TRBV5-1
len: 14
CDR3nt: TGCGCCAGCAGCCCCGACAGCTACCAAGAGACCCAGTACTTC
CDR3aa: CASSPDSYQETQYF

abundance: .
j_gene: TRBJ2-4
d_gene: .
v_gene: TRBV2
len: 14
CDR3nt: TGTGCCAGCAGTGAACTCCAGGCTCCAAACATTCAGTACTTC
CDR3aa: CASSELQAPNIQYF

abundance: .
j_gene: TRBJ1-6
d_gene: .
v_gene: TRBV27
len: 17
CDR3nt: TGTGCCAGCAGTTTACAAAGGGCGGAGCTAGATAATTCACCCCTCCACTTT
CDR3aa: CASSLQRAELDNSPLHF

abundance: few
j_gene: TRBJ1-5
d_gene: .
v_gene: TRBV20-1
len: 15
CDR3nt: TGCAGTGCTAGATCCCGAGGGGTACTCAATCAGCCCCAGCATTTT
CDR3aa: CSARSRGVLNQPQHF

abundance: .
j_gene: TRBJ2-5
d_gene: .
v_gene: TRBV20-1
len: 10
CDR3nt: TGCAGTGCCTTGGATGAGACCCAGTACTTC
CDR3aa: CSALDETQYF

abundance: few
j_gene: TRBJ2-3
d_gene: .
v_gene: TRBV7-9
len: 15
CDR3nt: TGTGCCAGCAGCCACCGGTATCTCAACACAGATACGCAGTATTTT
CDR3aa: CASSHRYLNTDTQYF

abundance: .
j_gene: TRBJ1-1
d_gene: .
v_gene: TRBV20-1
len: 13
CDR3nt: TGCAGTGCCCAATTGACGGGGCAAGGGGGGGCTTTCTTT
CDR3aa: CSAQLTGQGGAFF

abundance: .
j_gene: TRBJ1-4
d_gene: .
v_gene: TRBV28
len: 13
CDR3nt: TGTGCCAGCAACACGCTGCGGCGGGAAAAACTGTTTTTT
CDR3aa: CASNTLRREKLFF

abundance: many
j_gene: TRBJ1-1
d_gene: .
v_gene: TRBV12-5
len: 16
CDR3nt: TGTGCTAGTGGTTTCCCCCCGGGACACTTAAACACTGAAGCTTTCTTT
CDR3aa: CASGFPPGHLNTEAFF

abundance: .
j_gene: TRBJ2-2
d_gene: .
v_gene: TRBV12-3/TRBV12-4
len: 13
CDR3nt: TGTGCCAGCAGTCCCGTATGGGCCGGGGAGCTGTTTTTT
CDR3aa: CASSPVWAGELFF

abundance: .
j_gene: TRBJ2-5
d_gene: .
v_gene: TRBV5-1
len: 11
CDR3nt: TGCGCCAGCAGCACAGACAGAGATAAGTACTTC
CDR3aa: CASSTDRDKYF

abundance: few
j_gene: TRBJ2-7
d_gene: .
v_gene: TRBV6-5
len: 16
CDR3nt: TGTGCCAGCAGTTACTCGAATACCGACCGTTCTGGGGAGCAGTACTTC
CDR3aa: CASSYSNTDRSGEQYF

abundance: once
j_gene: TRBJ2-2
d_gene: .
v_gene: TRBV6-2/TRBV6-3
len: 15
CDR3nt: TGTGCCAGCAGTTACTCGATTGTTGGTGCTGGGGAGCTGTTTTTT
CDR3aa: CASSYSIVGAGELFF

abundance: few
j_gene: TRBJ2-1
d_gene: .
v_gene: TRBV6-2/TRBV6-3
len: 14
CDR3nt: TGTGCCAGCATGAATTCGTCCGGGGGCGATGAGCAGTTCTTC
CDR3aa: CASMNSSGGDEQFF

abundance: .
j_gene: TRBJ1-2
d_gene: TRBD1
v_gene: TRBV27
len: 16
CDR3nt: TGTGCCAGCAGTGGACGACAGGGAGTCGATAACTATGGCTACACCTTC
CDR3aa: CASSGRQGVDNYGYTF

abundance: .
j_gene: TRBJ1-1
d_gene: .
v_gene: TRBV19
len: 14
CDR3nt: TGTGCCAGTAGTCAAGGGGTGTTGGCCTTCGAAGCTTTCTTT
CDR3aa: CASSQGVLAFEAFF

abundance: few
j_gene: TRBJ1-6
d_gene: .
v_gene: TRBV6-2/TRBV6-3
len: 13
CDR3nt: TGTGCCAGCAGTTTTACCCAGGGAAATCCCCTCCACTTT
CDR3aa: CASSFTQGNPLHF

abundance: .
j_gene: TRBJ2-1
d_gene: .
v_gene: TRBV5-4
len: 16
CDR3nt: TGTGCCAGCAGCTTGACGAGGGGCCAGTCCTACAATGAGCAGTTCTTC
CDR3aa: CASSLTRGQSYNEQFF

abundance: .
j_gene: TRBJ1-5
d_gene: .
v_gene: TRBV6-2/TRBV6-3
len: 15
CDR3nt: TGTGCCAGCAGTTATGACGTTGGGCCCAATCAGCCCCAGCATTTT
CDR3aa: CASSYDVGPNQPQHF

abundance: many
j_gene: TRBJ1-2
d_gene: TRBD1
v_gene: TRBV29-1
len: 13
CDR3nt: TGCAGCGCACAGGGGGGGATTAACTATGGCTACACCTTC
CDR3aa: CSAQGGINYGYTF

abundance: .
j_gene: TRBJ2-5
d_gene: .
v_gene: TRBV7-2
len: 14
CDR3nt: TGTGCCAGCAGCAATCCAGGGGCCTACACTAACATGTACTTC
CDR3aa: CASSNPGAYTNMYF

abundance: few
j_gene: TRBJ1-1
d_gene: .
v_gene: TRBV12-3/TRBV12-4
len: 13
CDR3nt: TGTGCCAGCAGTACAGGGTATGTGACTGAAGCTTTCTTT
CDR3aa: CASSTGYVTEAFF

abundance: .
j_gene: TRBJ2-5
d_gene: TRBD2
v_gene: TRBV29-1
len: 15
CDR3nt: TGCAGCGTTGGGGGGGTTACCGGGAGGCAAGAGACCCAGTACTTC
CDR3aa: CSVGGVTGRQETQYF

abundance: .
j_gene: TRBJ2-1
d_gene: TRBD2
v_gene: TRBV28
len: 15
CDR3nt: TGTGCCAGCAGGGGACTAGCGGGGGGTGTAAATGAGCAGTTCTTC
CDR3aa: CASRGLAGGVNEQFF